This T cell receptor (beta chain) was identified during a study of T cell repertoires in cytomegalovirus infection (dated by TCRdb to the late 2010s). Notes on the research overall: The peptide stimulations were aimed at well-studied HLA-B-restricted epitopes as well as recently identified HLA-C-restricted CMV epitopes, whose presentation resists viral immunomodulation. The HLA type of each donor mattered for the analysis, because public TCR beta signatures pointed to carriage of CMV infection along with the matching HLA type.

CDR1 and CDR2, per the germline V gene, are SQVTM and ANQGSEA. Counted from cysteine to phenylalanine, this CDR3 has 15 amino acids. The retained sequence is limited to the CDR3, 45 bases, with the frame set at the first base. V and J lose 7 bases and 1 base, and a span of 16 bases separates them. The study at large found these results: In both this cohort and an independent cohort of over 350 donors, the cumulative frequency of public TCR beta family members distinguished carriers of CMV infection plus the relevant HLA type. The ex vivo response was dominated by HLA-C-restricted CMV-specific TCR beta clonotypes, which also provided the single most frequent clonotype in two of eight donors.

Concerning this clonotype itself: No antigen is known for it. Base qualities are not provided; no much larger clone lies one nucleotide away.

In the paper's terms, the treatment or condition label means: in vitro stimulation with specific CMV peptide epitopes to enrich CMV-specific T cells. TCRdb names Illumina HiSeq 1500 as the instrument used. Starting from the raw public reads, TCRdb applied fastp trimming at Q25, assembled clones with MiXCR and retained in-frame beta chains. Rows matching on CDR3 protein sequence are summarized as one entry with the most common DNA and genes. Recorded for this sample are approximately 990,000 distinct CDR3 sequences; approximately 30% of them occurred a single time. The top ten clonotypes cover around an eighth of the sample.

The material sequenced was cultured CD8+ T cells from PBMCs, taken from culture after CMV antigen stimulation. The TCR was taken from a human donor in good health (CMV status not recorded). Some clones in this sample may be carry-over from other donors' samples. Recombination joined TRBV29-1 with TRBJ2-2, and the D gene may be TRBD2, 5 bases matching. The DNA sequence is as follows: TGCAGCGCCGGAGGTGGCAGTGGGAACACCGGGGAGCTGTTTTTT. It is translated as CSAGGGSGNTGELFF.